The entry that follows covers one T cell receptor beta chain sequence. An end of the junction does not agree with germline; a read error may underlie this. CDR3 length: 12 amino acids. Germline V CDR1 and CDR2: SNHLY, FYNNEI. This research-autopsy study prospectively enrolled adult allogeneic hematopoietic cell transplant recipients with steroid-refractory graft-versus-host disease. This entry belongs to a study of tissue T cells after allogeneic stem cell transplantation. Generated by immunoSEQ multiplex PCR, the TCRdb table keeps only in-frame clones and is missing some. Of several thousand clones in the sample, around two thirds were seen once.

The clonotype comes from a male patient of 60 years or more with steroid-refractory graft-versus-host disease after an allogeneic stem cell transplant. Some of the T cells might come from the graft donor. This chain uses TRBV2 with TRBJ1-2, with D unclear. The input for sequencing was left colon tissue, taken at autopsy. CDR3 DNA: TGTGCCAGCAGGGAAGACAAGGATGGCTACACCTTC. This gives the protein CASREDKDGYTF.